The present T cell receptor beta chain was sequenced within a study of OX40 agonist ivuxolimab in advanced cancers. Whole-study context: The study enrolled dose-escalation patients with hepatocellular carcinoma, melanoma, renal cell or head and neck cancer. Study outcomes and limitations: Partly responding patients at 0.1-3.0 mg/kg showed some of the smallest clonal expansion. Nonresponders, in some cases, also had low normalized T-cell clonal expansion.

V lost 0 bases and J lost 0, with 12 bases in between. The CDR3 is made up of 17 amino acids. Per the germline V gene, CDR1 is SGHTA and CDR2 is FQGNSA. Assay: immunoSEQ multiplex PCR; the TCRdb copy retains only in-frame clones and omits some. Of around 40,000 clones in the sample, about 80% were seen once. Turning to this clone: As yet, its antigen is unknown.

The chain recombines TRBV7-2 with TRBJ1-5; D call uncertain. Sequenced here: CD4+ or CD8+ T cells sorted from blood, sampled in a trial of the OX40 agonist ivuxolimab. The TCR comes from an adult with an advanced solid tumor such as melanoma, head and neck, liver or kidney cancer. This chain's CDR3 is CASSLALSQDSNQPQHF. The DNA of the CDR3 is TGTGCCAGCAGCTTAGCGTTATCCCAGGATAGCAATCAGCCCCAGCATTTT.